Listed here is a single TCR beta chain. What antigen it recognizes has not been identified. Per-base qualities were not stored, and no clone one base away is much larger. The library was obtained by PCR. Sequencing instrument: Illumina HiSeq 2500. TCR library preparation used molecular barcoding, with unique molecular identifiers applied to normalize quantification of the TCRbeta repertoire. In TCRdb, the public reads were trimmed at Q25 with fastp and aligned with MiXCR, with productive beta chains retained. Rows with a matching CDR3 protein are joined into one entry that keeps the most common DNA and genes. In all, the sample holds around 960,000 distinct CDR3 sequences, and about 29% of those were seen once. The ten most abundant clones make up over 25% of the sample. The record originates from a study of T-cell reconstitution after alpha-beta-depleted transplantation in children (dated by TCRdb to the mid-2010s). Study-wide context: Using TCR repertoire profiling, the study quantitatively followed how T-cell immune reconstitution unfolded in children after TCRalphabeta/CD19-depleted allogeneic hematopoietic cell transplantation.

Overall results and qualifications from the work: The high TCRbeta diversity at day 60 in some patients was ascribed to recipient T cells and intrathymic progenitors that had survived conditioning. The apparently early alphabetaT-cell count recovery about two months after transplant was reportedly dependent on only several hundred rapidly expanded clones derived from non-depleted graft cells. Hyperexpanded clone frequencies declined over subsequent months; after one year, T-cell counts and TCRbeta diversity were mostly attributed to newly produced T cells.

The treatment or condition label corresponds to: allogeneic hematopoietic cell transplantation with graft depleted of TCRalphabeta T cells and CD19 B cells. The children who served as transplant recipients had been given grafts of TCRalphabeta/CD19-depleted allogeneic hematopoietic cells. The germline V gene (reference sequence) gives CDR1 as DFQATT and CDR2 as SNEGSKA. Ends trimmed: V by 6 bases, J by 4 bases; bases unmatched to a gene: 6. Spanning cysteine to phenylalanine, the CDR3 consists of 15 amino acids. Of the read, only the CDR3 DNA is kept; its 45 bases are in frame from base 1. The V gene is TRBV20-1 and the J gene is TRBJ2-5, and TRBD2 aligns with 15 junction nucleotides. Sequenced here: PBMCs, mostly from graft donor cells, sampled 360 days after TCRalphabeta/CD19-depleted stem cell transplant. The source is a boy under three years old who had a stem cell transplant for SCID, so the T cells may come from the graft donor. The nucleotide sequence is TGCAGTGCCGCTCGGACTAGCGGGGGGGTAGAGACCCAGTACTTC. This encodes CSAARTSGGVETQYF.